This TCR beta chain derives from a study of T cell responses to AZD1222 COVID-19 vaccine. Broader study findings: Clonal diversity was possibly underestimated; the donors were predominantly white British and more often female. It was only six AZD1222 recipients who were seropositive at baseline. Targeting of unmutated variant regions was reportedly seen in nearly half of spike-specific TCRs.

Only in-frame clones appear in the TCRdb table, and some are missing; sequencing was by immunoSEQ multiplex PCR. The sample shows about 140,000 clones, less than 95% of them seen only once. Note on this clone: Its antigen is not known.

The CDR3 covers 15 residues. Germline V gene sequence: CDR1 LGHDT, CDR2 YNNKEL (reference sequence). V was cut by 0 bases and J by 4 bases, with 12 bases left in between. The chain recombines TRBV3-1 (or the pseudogene TRBV3-2) with TRBJ1-2; D ambiguous. Sequencing used peripheral blood, obtained on day 0 of AZD1222 vaccination. This sequence originates from an adult in good health. CDR3 nucleotide sequence: TGTGCCAGCAGCCAAGACCTATCCGAAGGCTATGGCTACACCTTC. It yields the protein CASSQDLSEGYGYTF.